The 4 T cell receptor beta chains below were found in one sample sequenced in a study of T-cell memory formation after mild COVID-19. TCRdb itself ran the 5' RACE reads through MiXCR, one entry per CDR3 protein. Among roughly 130,000 distinct CDR3 sequences listed, around 6.3% were seen once. Sequencing was carried out using PBMCs or a T cell subset sorted from them (not recorded which). Source of these receptors: an adult woman who had mild COVID-19 (a few samples of this study predate the infection). Cell type and time point are not known.

This clonotype has only a few counts. The rearrangement links TRBV15 to TRBJ1-1; TRBD1 might be the D (5 bases). Germline CDR1 and CDR2: LNHNV and YYDKDF (reference sequence). This CDR3 has 14 residues. The V gene lost 5 bases and the J gene lost 4 bases, with 14 bases spanning the gap. The CDR3 bases are TGTGCCACCAGCTGGGACGGGCTGGGCACTGAAGCTTTCTTT. This encodes CATSWDGLGTEAFF.

This clonotype was observed at least ten times. The rearrangement joins TRBV7-2 to TRBJ1-5; TRBD1 matches at 8 bases. The germline V gene has CDR1 SGHTA and CDR2 FQGNSA. Trimming cost V 7 bases and J 7 bases; bases outside gene matches: 9. This CDR3 comprises 14 residues. This CDR3 reads CASTPGQGRQPQHF. The CDR3 bases are TGTGCCAGCACCCCCGGACAGGGTAGACAGCCCCAGCATTTT.

Ten or more counts support this clonotype. The chain couples TRBV7-2 to TRBJ2-1; 8 nucleotides line up with TRBD2. The CDR3 runs to 14 residues. The V gene's germline CDR1 is SGHTA and CDR2 FQGNSA. Trimming cost V 2 bases and J 7 bases; bases outside gene matches: 4. The CDR3 loop is CASSLPGGPNEQFF. The CDR3 coding sequence is TGTGCCAGCAGCTTACCGGGAGGGCCGAATGAGCAGTTCTTC.

This clonotype was counted at least ten times. The chain has TRBV7-9 and TRBJ1-1; no definite D call. CDR1 and CDR2 from the germline V gene are SEHNR and FQNEAQ (reference sequence). V was shortened by 1 base and J by 0 bases, with 9 bases between the two germline ends. CDR3 length: 15 amino acids. CDR3 sequence reads: CASSLDGAMNTEAFF. CDR3 coding DNA: TGTGCCAGCAGCTTAGACGGCGCTATGAACACTGAAGCTTTCTTT. The full variable domain, with the rest looked up from reference TRBV7-9 and TRBJ1-1, is DTGVSQNPRHKITKRGQNVTFRCDPISEHNRLYWYRQTLGQGPEFLTYFQNEAQLEKSRLLSDRFSAERPKGSFSTLEIQRTEQGDSAMYLCASSLDGAMNTEAFFGQGTRLTVV.